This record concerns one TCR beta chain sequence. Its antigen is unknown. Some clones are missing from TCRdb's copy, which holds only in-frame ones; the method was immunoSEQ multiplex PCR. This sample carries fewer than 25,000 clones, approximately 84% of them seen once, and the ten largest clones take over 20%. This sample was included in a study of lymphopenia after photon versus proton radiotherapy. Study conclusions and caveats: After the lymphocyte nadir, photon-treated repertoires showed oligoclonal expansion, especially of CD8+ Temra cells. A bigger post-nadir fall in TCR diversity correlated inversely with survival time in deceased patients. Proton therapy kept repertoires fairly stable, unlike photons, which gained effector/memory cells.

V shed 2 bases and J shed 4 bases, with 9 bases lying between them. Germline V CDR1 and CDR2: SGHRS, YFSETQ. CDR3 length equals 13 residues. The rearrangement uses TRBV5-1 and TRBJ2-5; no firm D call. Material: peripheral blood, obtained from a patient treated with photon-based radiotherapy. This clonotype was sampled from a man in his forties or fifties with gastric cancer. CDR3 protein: CASSFSARETQYF. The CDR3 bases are TGCGCCAGCAGCTTCAGCGCGCGAGAGACCCAGTACTTC.